This T cell receptor (beta chain) was found in a study of PD-L1 blockade in urothelial cancer. As for the study in general: Patients had undergone 0 to 3 prior chemotherapy regimens.

The method was immunoSEQ multiplex PCR; TCRdb's version includes in-frame clones alone and lacks a portion of them. There are around 100,000 clones in the sample; over 80% occur only once, and roughly 0.93% lies in the top ten. The V gene's germline CDR1 is MDHEN and CDR2 SYDVKM. The CDR3 consists of 14 residues. V was pared by 5 bases and J by 5 bases, with 8 bases of the junction left unmatched. The sequencing used PBMCs, collected around atezolizumab (anti-PD-L1) treatment. The receptor was derived from a woman of 80 years or more with urothelial cancer. This chain links TRBV28 with TRBJ2-7; TRBD1 matches 8 bases. DNA for the CDR3: TGTGCCAGCAGTCTCGGACAGGGTGTCGACGAGCAGTACTTC. It is translated as CASSLGQGVDEQYF.